This passage covers 12 T cell receptor beta chains from one sample sequenced in a study of HIV-infected children after antiretroviral therapy interruption. RNA-based 3' RACE libraries used unique molecular identifiers. TCRdb called the 3' RACE reads again in MiXCR, with one record for every CDR3 protein. The data hold 15,000 to 16,000 distinct CDR3 sequences, with roughly 3.5% observed a single time. Treatment of the sample: PENTA 11 planned treatment interruption arm or continuous ART arm. Source: CD45RA+ CD4+ T cells from PBMCs, taken from a donor given antiretroviral therapy, either interrupted or continuous. Subset described: naive CD4+ CD45RA+ CD45RO- T cells. The source of these receptors is a child aged 2 to 17 with HIV.

This clonotype was counted at least ten times. This chain joins TRBV7-6 and TRBJ1-6; D is ambiguous. This CDR3 spans 13 amino acids. V dropped 5 bases and J dropped 5 bases, with 7 bases sitting between them. Per germline, CDR1 SGHVS and CDR2 FNYEAQ. The CDR3 DNA sequence: TGTGCCAGCAGCCGTAGTAATAATTCACCCCTCCACTTT. Residues: CASSRSNNSPLHF.

This clonotype showed up many times. V is TRBV5-1 and J is TRBJ2-1; 7 bases line up with TRBD1. Trimming removed 4 bases from V and 4 bases from J; junction bases left unmatched: 11. CDR1 SGHRS and CDR2 YFSETQ come from the germline V gene. The CDR3 has 16 residues. CDR3 DNA sequence: TGCGCCAGCAGCCCCTTTAGAGACAGGGAGTACAATGAGCAGTTCTTC. As protein: CASSPFRDREYNEQFF.

At least ten counts were recorded for this clonotype. The chain carries TRBV3-1 and TRBJ1-2; no clear D gene. V dropped 2 bases and J dropped 4 bases, with 11 bases sitting between them. The germline V gene encodes CDR1 LGHDT and CDR2 YNNKEL (reference sequence). This CDR3 contains 14 residues. The CDR3 region is CASSQNGVLYGYTF. CDR3 nucleotides: TGTGCCAGCAGCCAAAACGGGGTTCTCTATGGCTACACCTTC.

This clonotype was seen many times. The V and J genes are TRBV10-3 and TRBJ2-1; D unclear. The ends were cut back, 2 bases at V and 7 bases at J, with 6 bases in the middle. This CDR3 region has 12 residues. Germline CDR1 ENHRY, CDR2 SYGVKD. CDR3 protein: CAISERSNEQFF. As DNA, the CDR3 is TGTGCCATCAGTGAGAGGTCTAATGAGCAGTTCTTC.

The sample holds many counts of this clonotype. The junction does not match germline at one end; this may be a read error. V usage is TRBV7-4 and J usage is TRBJ2-1, with D uncertain. The V gene's germline CDR1 is SGHVT and CDR2 SQSDAQ. The CDR3 loop spans 14 amino acids. The CDR3 DNA reads as TGTGCAAGCAGCTTAGATGGGCAAAATGCTGAGCAGTTCTTC. It encodes CASSLDGQNAEQFF.

This clonotype was seen repeatedly, ten times or more. The chain joins TRBV28 to TRBJ2-5; 8 bases map to TRBD1. Per germline, CDR1 MDHEN and CDR2 SYDVKM. The CDR3 spans 15 residues. The junction had 10 bases not matched to a gene; V was cut back by 5 bases and J by 5 bases. The CDR3 DNA reads as TGTGCCAGCAGTCCGTCGACAGGGGTTAGGGAGACCCAGTACTTC. Translated, it gives CASSPSTGVRETQYF.

This clonotype was observed many times. The chain combines TRBV5-1 with TRBJ2-7, with TRBD2 matching 12 bases. J was trimmed by 0 bases and V by 3 bases; bases with no gene match: 10. Germline V gene sequence: CDR1 SGHRS, CDR2 YFSETQ. The CDR3 length is 18 residues. The CDR3 DNA follows: TGCGCCAGCAGCTCCCTACCCGGACTAGCGGGGAGCTCCTACGAGCAGTACTTC. Its translation is CASSSLPGLAGSSYEQYF.

This clonotype was counted many times. The chain is built from TRBV30 and TRBJ1-2; 7 bases agree with TRBD1. CDR1 is GTSNPN, CDR2 SVGIG, per germline (reference sequence). This CDR3 has 15 amino acids. V was clipped by 4 bases and J by 7 bases; unmatched bases: 15. CDR3 bases: TGTGCCTGGACCATGCGCAGGGGGTCGTGGTCTGGCTACACCTTC. The encoded protein is CAWTMRRGSWSGYTF. Looking up the rest from reference TRBV30 and TRBJ1-2 gives the full variable domain: SQTIHQWPATLVQPVGSPLSLECTVEGTSNPNLYWYRQAAGRGLQLLFYSVGIGQISSEVPQNLSASRPQDRQFILSSKKLLLSDSGFYLCAWTMRRGSWSGYTFGSGTRLTVV.

This clonotype was observed at least ten times. This chain joins TRBV20-1 and TRBJ1-1, with TRBD1 matching 7 bases. V lost 6 bases to trimming and J lost 2 bases; unmatched junction nucleotides: 6. There are 13 residues in the CDR3. The V gene's germline CDR1 is DFQATT and CDR2 SNEGSKA (reference sequence). The CDR3 sequence: CSATGTVNTEAFF. The CDR3 DNA reads TGCAGTGCAACCGGGACAGTCAACACTGAAGCTTTCTTT.

This clonotype was detected many times. Here the CDR3 omits its conserved ending phenylalanine or tryptophan, so a read error is the likely source. The chain recombines TRBV5-1 with TRBJ1-6, with D possibly TRBD1 on 5 matching bases. From germline, CDR1 is SGHRS and CDR2 YFSETQ. The V end lost 2 bases, the J end lost 8 bases, and 17 bases lay between the germline ends. The CDR3 has 16 residues. DNA for the CDR3: TGCGCCAGCAGCTTTTCGCTGGCAGGGAGTGATTCACCCCTCCACCTT. Protein product: CASSFSLAGSDSPLHL.

By its share, this clonotype is medium-sized. The chain employs TRBV3-1 and TRBJ1-5; perhaps TRBD1 as D (6 bases). The germline CDR1 and CDR2 sequences are LGHDT and YNNKEL (reference sequence). The CDR3 consists of 16 residues. Trimming pared 5 bases from V and 1 base from J, leaving 15 bases between. The CDR3 DNA is TGTGCCAGCAGCGTCTACAGGGAAAGGAGCAATCAGCCCCAGCATTTT. It is translated as CASSVYRERSNQPQHF.

This clonotype came up many times. The V and J genes are TRBV12-3 or TRBV12-4 and TRBJ1-4; the match to TRBD1 covers 9 bases. The CDR3 totals 16 residues. V was clipped by 1 base and J by 10 bases; unmatched bases: 10. This chain's CDR3 is CASSLDSPGTGSKLFF. CDR3 nucleotides: TGTGCCAGCAGTTTAGATTCCCCCGGGACAGGGTCAAAACTGTTTTTT.